This T cell receptor beta chain was obtained from a study of shared clonotypes between healthy human individuals. Study conclusions and caveats: Investigators expected sequencing depth to affect clonotype sharing among donors. Across subsets, estimated richness was generally greater for naive than for memory populations.

Trimming stripped 1 base from V and 0 bases from J, with 3 bases between. Germline lookup yields CDR1 SGHNT and CDR2 YYREEE (reference sequence). The CDR3 loop spans 13 amino acids. As concerns this clone: Its antigen is still unknown. This same CDR3 is encoded by further DNA sequences in the sample.

This table comes from immunoSEQ multiplex PCR, and its TCRdb copy is limited to in-frame clones, with some not included. In the table there are approximately 1.5 million clones, 98% of which are singletons. Sequencing was done on a sample of naive CD4+ T cells sorted from blood. The subset was: CD45RA+ positively selected. The V gene is TRBV5-4, the J gene TRBJ2-3; D not certain. This receptor was obtained from a man aged 25-45 years in good health. CDR3 sequence: CASSLSSTDTQYF. In DNA, the CDR3 is TGTGCCAGCAGCTTGTCGAGCACAGATACGCAGTATTTT.